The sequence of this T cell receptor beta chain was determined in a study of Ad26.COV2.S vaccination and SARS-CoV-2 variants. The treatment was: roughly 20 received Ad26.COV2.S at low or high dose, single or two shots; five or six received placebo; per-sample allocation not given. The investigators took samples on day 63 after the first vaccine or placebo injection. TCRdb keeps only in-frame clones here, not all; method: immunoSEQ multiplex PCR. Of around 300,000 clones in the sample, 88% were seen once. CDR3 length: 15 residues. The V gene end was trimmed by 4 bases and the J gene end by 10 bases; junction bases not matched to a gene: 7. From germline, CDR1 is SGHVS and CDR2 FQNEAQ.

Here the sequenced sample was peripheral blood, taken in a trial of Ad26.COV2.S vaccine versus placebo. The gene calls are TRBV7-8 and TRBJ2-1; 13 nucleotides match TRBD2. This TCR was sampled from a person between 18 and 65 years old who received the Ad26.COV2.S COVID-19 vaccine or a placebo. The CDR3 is CASSSFTSGRGEQFF. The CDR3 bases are TGTGCCAGCAGCTCCTTTACTAGCGGGAGGGGGGAGCAGTTCTTC.